The clone carrying this T cell receptor beta chain was seen a few times. The antigen is not known. The data are from a study of cytomegalovirus exposure and HLA in healthy donors. Study results and limitations: Reports showed the classifier diagnosing cytomegalovirus status with high specificity and sensitivity.

60 Vbeta and 13 Jbeta primers were used in PCR. Clones were read by immunoSEQ multiplex PCR, and TCRdb kept only the in-frame ones, dropping some. The data show 100,000 to 150,000 clones, with roughly four fifths seen just once and around 6.4% held by the top ten. V lost 0 bases and J lost 1; bases outside the gene matches: 2. Germline V lookup: CDR1 SGHDT, CDR2 YYEEEE. The CDR3 loop spans 15 amino acids. V usage is TRBV5-6 and J usage is TRBJ1-1; 8 bases are shared with TRBD1. This sequence was found in a woman in her thirties or forties in good health and CMV-seropositive. The sample comprised PBMCs. The CDR3 sequence is CASSLGTGSNTEAFF. The CDR3 region has the DNA TGTGCCAGCAGCTTGGGGACAGGGTCGAACACTGAAGCTTTCTTT.